Each of the 23 T cell receptor beta chains below was sequenced from the same sample in a study of T-cell memory formation after mild COVID-19. A single record per CDR3 protein comes from TCRdb applying MiXCR to the 5' RACE reads. This sample has 350,000 or so distinct CDR3 sequences, with less than 25% found just once. Source material: PBMCs or a T cell subset sorted from them (not recorded which). The receptors stem from a man younger than 35 who had mild COVID-19 (a few samples of this study predate the infection). Cell type and time point are not known.

This clonotype was seen a few times. The chain joins TRBV5-6 to TRBJ1-2, with D tentatively TRBD1 (5 bases). The germline V gene has CDR1 SGHDT and CDR2 YYEEEE. The CDR3 loop spans 13 amino acids. V gave up 2 bases and J gave up 9 bases, with 14 bases separating them. The CDR3 protein is CASSFREVQSYTF. The CDR3 DNA is TGTGCCAGCAGCTTCAGGGAGGTCCAAAGCTACACCTTC.

This chain connects TRBV7-2 to TRBJ2-3, with D perhaps assigned TRBD1 or TRBD2 (5 bases each). Germline lookup yields CDR1 SGHTA and CDR2 FQGNSA. V shed 4 bases and J shed 7 bases, with 15 bases lying between them. The CDR3 loop spans 14 amino acids. CDR3 region: CASSSGPMENTQYF. In nucleotides, the CDR3 is TGTGCCAGCAGCTCGGGACCCATGGAAAATACGCAGTATTTT.

The rearrangement joins TRBV27 to TRBJ1-2, with 7 bases matching TRBD1. The CDR3 runs to 14 residues. Germline-derived CDR1 and CDR2 are MNHEY and SMNVEV (reference sequence). Trimming took 7 bases from V and 2 from J; bases not matched to a gene: 7. This CDR3 reads CASKETGPNYGYTF. The DNA for the CDR3 is TGTGCCAGCAAGGAGACAGGGCCGAACTATGGCTACACCTTC.

The V and J genes are TRBV7-2 and TRBJ2-3, with unresolved D. CDR3 length: 14 residues. CDR1 is SGHTA and CDR2 is FQGNSA in the germline V gene. V lost 6 bases and J 4 bases, leaving 14 bases between the germline ends. CDR3 amino acids: CASSTALHSDTQYF. CDR3 DNA: TGTGCCAGCAGTACAGCATTACACTCAGATACGCAGTATTTT.

The CDR3 DNA is TGTGCCAGCAGCTCTTACCCCCCCCCGGACAGGGGAGATGAGCAGTTCTTC. This encodes CASSSYPPPDRGDEQFF. The chain uses TRBV9 and TRBJ2-1; TRBD1 matches at 9 bases. V trimming: 4 bases; J trimming: 8 bases; junction bases outside the gene matches: 16. CDR3 length: 17 amino acids. Germline V gene lookup returns CDR1 SGDLS and CDR2 YYNGEE.

This clonotype was observed a handful of times. This chain joins TRBV5-1 and TRBJ2-3; D uncertain. There are 13 residues in the CDR3. The ends were cut back, 4 bases at V and 4 bases at J, with 10 bases in the middle. The germline V gene has CDR1 SGHRS and CDR2 YFSETQ. CDR3 bases: TGCGCCAGCAGCCCGAGGAACTCAGATACGCAGTATTTT. The encoded protein is CASSPRNSDTQYF.

The table lists this clonotype with a few counts. The chain joins TRBV7-2 to TRBJ2-1; no clear D gene. This CDR3 contains 14 residues. Germline lookup yields CDR1 SGHTA and CDR2 FQGNSA. V lost 1 base and J 0 bases, leaving 4 bases between the germline ends. As DNA, the CDR3 is TGTGCCAGCAGCTTAGTCCTCTCCTACAATGAGCAGTTCTTC. This gives the protein CASSLVLSYNEQFF.

This clonotype was observed a few times. The rearrangement uses TRBV24-1 and TRBJ2-1; 7 bases map to TRBD2. The CDR3 runs to 16 residues. V lost 2 bases to trimming and J lost 3 bases; unmatched junction nucleotides: 6. CDR1 and CDR2 from the germline V gene are KGHDR and SFDVKD. CDR3: CATSDSSGPGYNEQFF. DNA of the CDR3: TGTGCCACCAGTGATTCTAGCGGCCCTGGCTACAATGAGCAGTTCTTC.

This clonotype was seen only a few times. The rearrangement joins TRBV5-1 to TRBJ2-1; D unresolved. Trimming took 1 base from V and 6 from J, leaving 17 bases between them. Germline CDR1 is SGHRS and CDR2 is YFSETQ. This CDR3 comprises 16 residues. In DNA form, the CDR3 reads TGCGCCAGCAGCTTGACGGCGCTGGGGTTAATCAATGAGCAGTTCTTC. Amino acid sequence: CASSLTALGLINEQFF.

There are a few counts of this clonotype. The rearrangement links TRBV20-1 to TRBJ2-7; the D call may be TRBD1 or TRBD2 (5 bases each). V lost 3 bases, J lost 2 bases, and 17 bases lay in between. The CDR3 length is 15 residues. The germline V gene has CDR1 DFQATT and CDR2 SNEGSKA (reference sequence). CDR3 nucleotides: TGCAGTGCTAGCCGGACCGGGACGGGGACCTACGAGCAGTACTTC. Its protein is CSASRTGTGTYEQYF.

The chain joins TRBV5-1 to TRBJ2-1; tentatively, D is TRBD2 (7 bases). V lost 4 bases, J lost 6 bases, and 17 bases lay in between. Germline V gene lookup returns CDR1 SGHRS and CDR2 YFSETQ. The CDR3 is made up of 15 amino acids. The CDR3 nucleotides are TGCGCCAGCAGCCCCGGGGGCGGGAGTGGCAATGAGCAGTTCTTC. This sequence encodes CASSPGGGSGNEQFF.

The chain carries TRBV11-1 and TRBJ1-2; 7 positions agree with TRBD1. Trimming at V came to 5 bases and at J to 9 bases, leaving 6 bases not matched to a gene. This CDR3 comprises 12 residues. The germline gives CDR1 SGHAT, CDR2 FQDESV (reference sequence). The CDR3 nucleotides are TGTGCCAGCAGCGGACAGGCTCTAAGCTACACCTTC. It yields the protein CASSGQALSYTF.

The rearrangement uses TRBV6-2 or TRBV6-3 and TRBJ2-6; no definite D call. The germline gives CDR1 MNHEY, CDR2 SVGEGT. The CDR3 contains 14 residues. Deletions cut 3 bases from V and 4 bases from J, with 7 bases between. The CDR3 region is CASSYAAGANVLTF. The CDR3 DNA follows: TGTGCCAGCAGTTATGCGGCAGGGGCCAACGTCCTGACTTTC.

This chain connects TRBV7-2 to TRBJ1-1; 11 bases are a match to TRBD1. V lost 4 bases, J lost 1 base, and 5 bases stayed unmatched. Germline V gene lookup returns CDR1 SGHTA and CDR2 FQGNSA. The CDR3 is made up of 16 amino acids. The CDR3 nucleotides are TGTGCCAGCAGCTACTTCGGGACAGGGGGGAACACTGAAGCTTTCTTT. Protein: CASSYFGTGGNTEAFF.

In this sample, this clonotype turned up a few times. V and J are TRBV29-1 and TRBJ1-5, with D uncertain. The V end lost 4 bases, the J end lost 7 bases, and 14 bases lay between the germline ends. Germline CDR1 is SQVTM and CDR2 is ANQGSEA. The CDR3 extends over 13 amino acids. The chain's CDR3 is CSVGPGRDQPQHF. CDR3 in DNA: TGCAGCGTTGGTCCGGGTCGCGACCAGCCCCAGCATTTT.

This clonotype occurred a few times. The genes are TRBV28 and TRBJ2-5; perhaps TRBD2 as D (7 bases). Germline V gene data show CDR1 as MDHEN and CDR2 as SYDVKM. This CDR3 spans 15 amino acids. The germline V and J ends were trimmed by 7 bases and 5 bases, with 20 bases remaining between them. The CDR3 DNA reads TGTGCCAGCACCCCGGGGGGCCTCCGGGGGGAGACCCAGTACTTC. Residues: CASTPGGLRGETQYF.

The V and J genes are TRBV6-1 and TRBJ1-5; the D is unclear. The V end lost 4 bases, the J end lost 5 bases, and 9 bases lay between the germline ends. The CDR3 runs 13 residues. Germline CDR1 is MNHNS and CDR2 is SASEGT. CDR3: CASSAGEDQPQHF. In nucleotides, the CDR3 is TGTGCCAGCAGTGCTGGTGAGGATCAGCCCCAGCATTTT.

The rearrangement uses TRBV29-1 and TRBJ2-7, with D possibly matching TRBD1 (5 bases). V lost 6 bases and J lost 6, with 12 bases in between. The CDR3 covers 11 residues. CDR1 and CDR2 (germline): SQVTM, ANQGSEA. CDR3 loop: CSVGNRREQYF. The CDR3, as DNA: TGCAGCGTAGGAAACAGGCGCGAGCAGTACTTC.

The chain links TRBV24-1 to TRBJ1-1; a weak D match, TRBD1 (6 bases). The CDR3 is made up of 16 amino acids. Between the trimmed V and J ends, which lost 2 bases and 1 base, there was a span of 13 bases. Looked up from germline, CDR1 is KGHDR and CDR2 is SFDVKD. The CDR3 protein is CATSDSQGRGNTEAFF. The CDR3 DNA sequence: TGTGCCACCAGTGATTCACAGGGTCGGGGGAACACTGAAGCTTTCTTT.

Only a few counts were recorded for this clonotype. The chain links TRBV7-9 to TRBJ2-3, with TRBD1 matching 8 bases. The CDR3 runs to 16 residues. Germline loops: CDR1 SEHNR, CDR2 FQNEAQ (reference sequence). The V segment lost 0 bases and the J segment 2 bases; nucleotides outside the gene matches: 4. CDR3 loop: CASSLADRAITDTQYF. The CDR3 DNA sequence: TGTGCCAGCAGCTTAGCGGACAGGGCCATCACAGATACGCAGTATTTT.

This chain joins TRBV9 and TRBJ2-7; TRBD2 is a possible D gene (6 bases). The CDR3 contains 16 residues. V lost 0 bases and J 1 base, leaving 14 bases between the germline ends. Looked up from germline, CDR1 is SGDLS and CDR2 is YYNGEE. CDR3 DNA: TGTGCCAGCAGCGTAGCTTCTAGCGTTGGGTCCTACGAGCAGTACTTC. Translation gives CASSVASSVGSYEQYF.

The sample holds a few counts of this clonotype. The CDR3, as DNA: TGCAGTGCCGAGGACAGGGGGGCAGATACGCAGTATTTT. Translated, it gives CSAEDRGADTQYF. The chain uses TRBV20-1 and TRBJ2-3; 10 bases are a match to TRBD1. CDR1 and CDR2 from the germline V gene are DFQATT and SNEGSKA (reference sequence). Trimming at V came to 6 bases and at J to 4 bases, leaving 4 bases not matched to a gene. The CDR3 length is 13 residues.

This clonotype was counted between two and nine times. The chain combines TRBV28 with TRBJ1-2, with D perhaps TRBD1 (6 bases). There are 12 residues in the CDR3. V lost 8 bases and J 7 bases, leaving 14 bases between the germline ends. Germline lookup yields CDR1 MDHEN and CDR2 SYDVKM. This CDR3 reads CASFDKGGGYTF. The CDR3 bases are TGTGCCAGCTTCGACAAGGGGGGTGGCTACACCTTC.